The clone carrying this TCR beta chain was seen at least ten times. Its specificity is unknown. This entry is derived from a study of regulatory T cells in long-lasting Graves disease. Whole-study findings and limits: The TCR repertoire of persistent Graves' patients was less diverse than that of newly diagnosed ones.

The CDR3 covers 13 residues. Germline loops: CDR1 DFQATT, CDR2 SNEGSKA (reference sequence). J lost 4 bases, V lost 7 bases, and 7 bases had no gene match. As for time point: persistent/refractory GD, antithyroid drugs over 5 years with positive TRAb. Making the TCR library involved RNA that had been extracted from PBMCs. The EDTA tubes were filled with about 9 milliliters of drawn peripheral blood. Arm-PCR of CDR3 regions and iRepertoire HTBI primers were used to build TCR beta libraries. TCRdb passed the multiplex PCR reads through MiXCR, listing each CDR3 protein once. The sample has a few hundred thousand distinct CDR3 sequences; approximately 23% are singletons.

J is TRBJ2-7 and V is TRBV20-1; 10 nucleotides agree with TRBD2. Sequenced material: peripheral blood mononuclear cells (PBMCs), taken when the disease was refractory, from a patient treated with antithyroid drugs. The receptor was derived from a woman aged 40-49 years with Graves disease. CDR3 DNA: TGCAGTGGCCGGGCTAGCGGGAGTTACGAGCAGTACTTC. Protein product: CSGRASGSYEQYF.